A single sample is the source of the 4 T cell receptor beta chains below, sequenced in a study of CD4 T cells in relation to SARS-CoV-2 and coronaviruses. The table came from immunoSEQ multiplex PCR; TCRdb's copy has only in-frame clones and leaves some out. The sample records about 29,000 clones, approximately 76% being singletons. Unexposed donor CD4+ T cells date from 2011-2018, before the COVID-19 pandemic. After roughly 9 days of culture, CD4+ T cells were isolated. These receptors have no known antigen. The sample consisted of CD4+ T cells from PBMCs, cultured in vitro. The source of these receptors is a human donor in good health.

The chain recombines TRBV11-2 with TRBJ2-6, with TRBD1 matching over 8 bases. The CDR3 has 17 residues. The V segment lost 3 bases and the J segment 4 bases; nucleotides outside the gene matches: 8. Germline V lookup: CDR1 SGHAT, CDR2 FQNNGV. DNA for the CDR3: TGTGCCAGCAGCTTTGTTACAGGGGGTGGGGGGGCCAACGTCCTGACTTTC. Its protein product is CASSFVTGGGGANVLTF. Based on the CDR3 plus reference TRBV11-2 and TRBJ2-6, the full variable domain is EAGVAQSPRYKIIEKRQSVAFWCNPISGHATLYWYQQILGQGPKLLIQFQNNGVVDDSQLPKDRFSAERLKGVDSTLKIQPAKLEDSAVYLCASSFVTGGGGANVLTFGAGSRLTVL.

This clone was picked up one time. This chain uses TRBV10-1 with TRBJ2-7; D gene unclear. Between the trimmed V and J ends, which lost 5 bases and 2 bases, there was a span of 10 bases. Germline V CDR1 and CDR2: WNHNN, SYGVQD (reference sequence). This CDR3 has 13 amino acids. The CDR3 coding sequence is TGCGCCAGCAGTTCCGGGCCTACCTACGAGCAGTACTTC. Translation: CASSSGPTYEQYF.

This clone was counted a few times. The J gene is TRBJ2-5, the V gene TRBV11-2; D perhaps matches TRBD1 (5 bases). Germline values: CDR1 SGHAT, CDR2 FQNNGV. CDR3 size: 13 residues. The germline V and J ends were trimmed by 3 bases and 7 bases, with 12 bases remaining between them. CDR3 coding DNA: TGTGCCAGCAGCTTCTTGGAGCAGGGGACCCAGTACTTC. Its protein product is CASSFLEQGTQYF.

The CDR3 is CASSLDGKHYGYTF. The CDR3 region has the DNA TGTGCCAGCAGCTTAGATGGCAAGCACTATGGCTACACCTTC. V is TRBV7-9 and J is TRBJ1-2; D not resolved. Trimming took off 1 base at V and 3 bases at J, with 9 bases between the two ends. The V gene's germline CDR1 is SEHNR and CDR2 FQNEAQ (reference sequence). The CDR3 has 14 residues.